A single sample is the source of the 26 T cell receptor beta chains below, sequenced in a study of cytomegalovirus exposure and HLA in healthy donors. The PCR had 60 Vbeta and 13 Jbeta primers. Sequencing was performed with immunoSEQ multiplex PCR; in TCRdb, only in-frame clones are kept and a portion is missing. Of roughly 100,000 clones in the sample, over 80% were seen once. The sample comprised PBMCs. These receptors were collected from a female donor in good health and CMV-seropositive.

The chain recombines TRBV2 with TRBJ1-1; TRBD1 might be the D (5 bases). CDR1 SNHLY and CDR2 FYNNEI come from the germline V gene. CDR3 length: 14 residues. Trimming cost V 5 bases and J 6 bases, with 16 bases left between them. CDR3 residues: CASSLGGGGSEAFF. CDR3 nucleotides: TGTGCCAGCAGTCTCGGGGGGGGAGGTTCTGAAGCTTTCTTT.

The rearrangement joins TRBV4-1 to TRBJ1-1, with 8 positions matching TRBD1. Germline-derived CDR1 and CDR2 are MGHRA and YSYEKL. The V segment lost 4 bases and the J segment 5 bases; nucleotides outside the gene matches: 9. This CDR3 has 15 residues. CDR3 DNA sequence: TGCGCCAGCAGCCCCCAGGGGGCCGGGAAGACTGAAGCTTTCTTT. It is translated as CASSPQGAGKTEAFF.

Only one count was recorded for this clone. The chain is built from TRBV6-1 and TRBJ2-7; 14 nucleotides line up with TRBD2. Per germline, CDR1 MNHNS and CDR2 SASEGT. The V and J ends lost 4 bases and 1 base, in that order; junction bases with no gene match: 6. CDR3 length: 17 residues. CDR3 region: CASSAPGLAGVSYEQYF. In nucleotides, the CDR3 is TGTGCCAGCAGTGCACCGGGACTAGCGGGGGTTTCCTACGAGCAGTACTTC.

The chain carries TRBV23-1 and TRBJ1-5; D uncertain. TRBV23-1 is placed among ORFs of uncertain function. V lost 6 bases and J 0 bases, leaving 12 bases between the germline ends. CDR3 length: 15 amino acids. The CDR3 DNA follows: TGCGCCAGCAGCCCGCGGTCAGCTAGCAATCAGCCCCAGCATTTT. It encodes CASSPRSASNQPQHF.

The chain recombines TRBV7-6 with TRBJ2-1; D may be TRBD2 (6 bases). The CDR3 spans 16 residues. CDR1 and CDR2 (germline): SGHVS, FNYEAQ. The ends were cut back, 4 bases at V and 7 bases at J, with 20 bases in the middle. The CDR3 is CASSSTSRQGRNEQFF. CDR3 sequence (DNA): TGTGCCAGCAGCTCCACTAGCCGGCAGGGCCGGAATGAGCAGTTCTTC.

J is TRBJ2-1 and V is TRBV4-1; D may be TRBD1 (6 bases). Germline CDR1 reads MGHRA; CDR2 reads YSYEKL. The CDR3 loop spans 17 amino acids. Trimming shortened V by 0 bases and J by 0 bases, and 12 bases separated the two germline ends. In nucleotides, the CDR3 is TGCGCCAGCAGCCAAGATAGGAAGGGACACTCCTACAATGAGCAGTTCTTC. Translating gives CASSQDRKGHSYNEQFF.

This clone was counted only a few times. This sequence joins TRBV28 and TRBJ1-2; D uncertain. CDR1 and CDR2 from the germline V gene are MDHEN and SYDVKM. This CDR3 is built from 12 residues. Trimming left V 2 bases short and J 8 bases short, with 9 bases between. Here the CDR3 reads CASSLLSRGYTF. The CDR3 bases are TGTGCCAGCAGTTTACTTTCGCGCGGCTACACCTTC.

This clone is a singleton in its sample. V usage is TRBV5-1 and J usage is TRBJ2-2, with D possibly matching TRBD2 (6 bases). The CDR3 contains 14 residues. Germline V gives CDR1 SGHRS, CDR2 YFSETQ. The V and J ends lost 0 bases and 5 bases respectively, with 8 bases between them. The CDR3, as DNA: TGCGCCAGCAGCTTGGTGAGCGGGACCGGGGAGCTGTTTTTT. It is translated as CASSLVSGTGELFF.

The rearrangement joins TRBV19 to TRBJ2-5; 9 nucleotides agree with TRBD1. V dropped 5 bases and J dropped 2; count of bases not matched to a gene: 9. Germline V gene lookup returns CDR1 LNHDA and CDR2 SQIVND (reference sequence). This CDR3 is 16 amino acids long. The CDR3 region is CASSSTGTGPQETQYF. In nucleotides, the CDR3 is TGTGCCAGTAGTTCCACCGGGACAGGGCCTCAAGAGACCCAGTACTTC.

This clone occurred once. The chain is built from TRBV5-1 and TRBJ2-7; 8 nucleotides line up with TRBD1. Germline CDR1 is SGHRS and CDR2 is YFSETQ. Unmatched junction bases numbered 6, after V lost 1 base and J lost 6 bases. The CDR3 is 14 residues long. CDR3 sequence (DNA): TGCGCCAGCAGCTTGCGCCAGGGGGCGAGCGAGCAGTACTTC. It codes for CASSLRQGASEQYF.

This CDR3 is CASSRTGFGGELFF. The CDR3 DNA reads TGTGCCAGCAGCCGGACAGGGTTTGGCGGGGAGCTGTTTTTT. The V call is TRBV7-9, the J call TRBJ2-2, with 8 positions matching TRBD1. This CDR3 contains 14 residues. With 5 bases clipped from V and 7 bases from J, the junction kept 6 bases outside the gene matches. Germline V gene sequence: CDR1 SEHNR, CDR2 FQNEAQ (reference sequence).

This chain links TRBV6-5 with TRBJ1-1; TRBD1 agrees at 7 bases. Germline V gene sequence: CDR1 MNHEY, CDR2 SVGAGI. Trimming at V came to 4 bases and at J to 5 bases, leaving 7 bases not matched to a gene. The CDR3 has 14 residues. The CDR3 spells CASSSFTGETEAFF. The CDR3, as DNA: TGTGCCAGCAGTTCTTTTACAGGGGAGACTGAAGCTTTCTTT.

This rearrangement joins TRBV11-2 to TRBJ2-7; 7 bases are a match to TRBD2. The CDR3 is made up of 14 amino acids. The trim removed 1 base at V and 3 bases at J, leaving 3 bases unmatched. Germline CDR1 is SGHAT and CDR2 is FQNNGV. This CDR3 is CASSLGGGVYEQYF. Here the CDR3 DNA reads TGTGCCAGCAGCTTAGGGGGGGGTGTCTACGAGCAGTACTTC.

The chain joins TRBV19 to TRBJ2-5; 14 bases fit TRBD2. This CDR3 is built from 18 residues. CDR1 and CDR2 from the germline V gene are LNHDA and SQIVND (reference sequence). The V gene end was trimmed by 5 bases and the J gene end by 4 bases; junction bases not matched to a gene: 12. This chain's CDR3 is CASSEGLAGELVRETQYF. The DNA of the CDR3 is TGTGCCAGTAGTGAGGGACTAGCGGGAGAGCTAGTTCGAGAGACCCAGTACTTC.

The chain is built from TRBV10-3 and TRBJ2-7, with no clear D. V gave up 1 base and J gave up 4 bases, with 8 bases separating them. CDR3 size: 13 residues. Germline-derived CDR1 and CDR2 are ENHRY and SYGVKD. DNA of the CDR3: TGTGCCATCAGTGAGTTGAGTTCTTACGAGCAGTACTTC. Amino acids: CAISELSSYEQYF.

This rearrangement joins TRBV15 to TRBJ1-2, with 9 nucleotides matching TRBD1. The J segment lost 4 bases and the V segment lost 1 base, leaving 7 bases of the junction unmatched. The CDR3 totals 16 residues. CDR1 is LNHNV, CDR2 YYDKDF, per germline (reference sequence). For the CDR3, the DNA is TGTGCCACCAGCAGAGCTCTTGGGACAGGGAGCTATGGCTACACCTTC. Amino acid sequence: CATSRALGTGSYGYTF.

Points on this clone: One end of the junction varies from germline; a read error may be responsible. This chain joins TRBV7-8 and TRBJ2-1; D unresolved. This CDR3 comprises 13 residues. Germline CDR1 is SGHVS and CDR2 is FQNEAQ. Here the CDR3 reads CVSSSLGYHEQFF. DNA for the CDR3: TGTGTCAGCAGCTCGCTAGGTTATCATGAGCAGTTCTTC.

The chain uses TRBV4-2 and TRBJ1-1; TRBD1 matches at 7 bases. Germline V gives CDR1 LGHNA, CDR2 YNFKEQ. The V gene end was trimmed by 3 bases and the J gene end by 3 bases; junction bases not matched to a gene: 4. The CDR3 consists of 14 residues. The CDR3 reads CASSQGQPDTEAFF. CDR3 in DNA: TGTGCCAGCAGCCAGGGACAGCCGGACACTGAAGCTTTCTTT.

This chain links TRBV19 with TRBJ1-5, with TRBD1 matching over 7 bases. V trimming: 4 bases; J trimming: 4 bases; junction bases outside the gene matches: 7. CDR3 length: 15 residues. Germline V lookup: CDR1 LNHDA, CDR2 SQIVND (reference sequence). CDR3 DNA: TGTGCCAGTAGTAGCAGGACAGGAGGAAATCAGCCCCAGCATTTT. This encodes CASSSRTGGNQPQHF.

The chain combines TRBV5-1 with TRBJ2-7; a weak D match, TRBD1 (6 bases). The V gene's germline CDR1 is SGHRS and CDR2 YFSETQ. Between the trimmed V and J ends, which lost 3 bases and 3 bases, there was a span of 10 bases. The CDR3 loop spans 13 amino acids. CDR3 protein: CASSSSGHYEQYF. The DNA of the CDR3 is TGCGCCAGCAGCTCATCGGGACACTACGAGCAGTACTTC.

This chain connects TRBV7-9 to TRBJ2-7; possible D gene TRBD2, 6 bases. Germline CDR1 SEHNR, CDR2 FQNEAQ (reference sequence). The CDR3 contains 17 residues. The germline V and J ends were trimmed by 0 bases and 5 bases, with 20 bases remaining between them. The chain's CDR3 is CASSLAWAALASDEQYF. The DNA of the CDR3 is TGTGCCAGCAGCTTAGCTTGGGCGGCGCTAGCGAGTGACGAGCAGTACTTC.

The gene calls are TRBV5-1 and TRBJ2-7; 10 nucleotides line up with TRBD1. The CDR3 has 17 residues. After removal of 0 bases from V and 2 bases from J, the junction contained 8 bases not matched to a gene. The germline CDR1 and CDR2 sequences are SGHRS and YFSETQ. The chain's CDR3 is CASSLERGQGIPYEQYF. DNA of the CDR3: TGCGCCAGCAGCTTGGAGCGGGGACAGGGGATCCCCTACGAGCAGTACTTC.

This clone was recorded a few times. CDR3: CASSLNPGYTDTQYF. As DNA, the CDR3 is TGTGCCAGCAGTCTTAACCCGGGTTACACAGATACGCAGTATTTT. The V gene is TRBV7-3, the J gene TRBJ2-3; D is unclear. V was pared by 6 bases and J by 2 bases, with 15 bases between. The CDR3 extends over 15 amino acids. Germline V CDR1 and CDR2: SGHTA, FQGTGA.

The chain joins TRBV29-1 to TRBJ1-2, with D perhaps TRBD1 (5 bases). Between the trimmed V and J ends, which lost 5 bases and 0 bases, there was a span of 13 bases. From germline, CDR1 is SQVTM and CDR2 ANQGSEA. The CDR3 is 14 amino acids. In nucleotides, the CDR3 is TGCAGCGTTTGGGACCCGGGAGCTAACTATGGCTACACCTTC. This gives the protein CSVWDPGANYGYTF.

This clone was recorded only once. The chain uses TRBV7-2 and TRBJ2-4; D possibly corresponds to TRBD2 (5 bases). Trimming stripped 3 bases from V and 6 bases from J, with 12 bases between. The V gene's germline CDR1 is SGHTA and CDR2 FQGNSA. This CDR3 spans 14 amino acids. The CDR3 nucleotides read TGTGCCAGCAGCTTTGGGCTAGCCGCAAACATTCAGTACTTC. This sequence encodes CASSFGLAANIQYF. The variable domain in full, completed from reference TRBV7-2 and TRBJ2-4, reads GAGVSQSPSNKVTEKGKDVELRCDPISGHTALYWYRQSLGQGLEFLIYFQGNSAPDKSGLPSDRFSAERTGGSVSTLTIQRTQQEDSAVYLCASSFGLAANIQYFGAGTRLSVL.

CDR3 region: CASSTAQGAGNTIYF. Here the CDR3 DNA reads TGTGCCAGCAGCACCGCTCAGGGGGCTGGAAACACCATATATTTT. The V gene is TRBV5-4, the J gene TRBJ1-3, with 7 nucleotides matching TRBD1. This CDR3 is 15 amino acids long. The J segment lost 2 bases and the V segment lost 4 bases, leaving 6 bases of the junction unmatched. Germline V gives CDR1 SGHNT, CDR2 YYREEE (reference sequence).